This T cell receptor beta chain derives from a study of blood T cell repertoires in COVID-19. Here immunoSEQ multiplex PCR was the method, and the copy in TCRdb shows in-frame clones only, minus some. The sample has some 150,000 clones, approximately 87% seen once. The length of the CDR3 is 11 residues. The V end was cut by 8 bases, the J end by 2 bases, with 6 bases between. CDR1 is MNHEY, CDR2 SVGAGI, per germline. The chain has TRBV6-5 and TRBJ1-2; D unclear. The receptor was isolated from a man aged 45-65 years who had recovered from COVID-19. Sequenced input: peripheral blood. The CDR3: CASGENYGYTF. DNA for the CDR3: TGTGCCAGCGGGGAGAACTATGGCTACACCTTC.